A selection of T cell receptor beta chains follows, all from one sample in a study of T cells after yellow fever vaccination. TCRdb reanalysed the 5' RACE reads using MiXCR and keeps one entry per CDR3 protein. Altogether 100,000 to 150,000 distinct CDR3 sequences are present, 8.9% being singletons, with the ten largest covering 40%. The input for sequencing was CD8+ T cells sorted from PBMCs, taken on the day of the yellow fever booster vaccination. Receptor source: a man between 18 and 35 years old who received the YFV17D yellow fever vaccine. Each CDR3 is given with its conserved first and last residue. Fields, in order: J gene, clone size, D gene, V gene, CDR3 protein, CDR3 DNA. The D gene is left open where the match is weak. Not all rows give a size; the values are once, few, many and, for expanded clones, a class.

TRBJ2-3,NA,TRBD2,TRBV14,CASSQVPSGAHTDTQYF,TGTGCCAGCAGCCAAGTACCTAGCGGGGCCCACACAGATACGCAGTATTTT
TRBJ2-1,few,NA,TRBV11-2,CASRSLGNEQFF,TGTGCCAGCAGATCACTCGGGAATGAGCAGTTCTTC
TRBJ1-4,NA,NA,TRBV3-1,CASSQEGRVGEKLFF,TGTGCCAGCAGCCAAGAGGGCAGGGTCGGCGAAAAACTGTTTTTT
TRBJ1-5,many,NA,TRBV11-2,CASSFPNQPQHF,TGTGCCAGCAGCTTTCCGAATCAGCCCCAGCATTTT
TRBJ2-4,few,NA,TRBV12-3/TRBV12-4,CASNWGGGAKNIQYF,TGTGCCAGCAATTGGGGCGGAGGCGCCAAAAACATTCAGTACTTC
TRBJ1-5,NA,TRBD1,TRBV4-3,CASSQGTGEQPQHF,TGCGCCAGCAGCCAAGGGACAGGGGAGCAGCCCCAGCATTTT
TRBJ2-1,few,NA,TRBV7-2,CASSLALAGAYGEQFF,TGTGCCAGCAGCTTAGCGCTGGCGGGGGCCTACGGTGAGCAGTTCTTC
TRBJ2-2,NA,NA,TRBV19,CASRSGATGELFF,TGTGCCAGTAGGTCAGGGGCGACCGGGGAGCTGTTTTTT
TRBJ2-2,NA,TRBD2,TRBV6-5,CASSYSASGGQSGGELFF,TGTGCCAGCAGTTACTCTGCTAGCGGGGGCCAAAGTGGCGGGGAGCTGTTTTTT
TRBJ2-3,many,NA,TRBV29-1,CSVDRGPGVTDTQYF,TGCAGCGTTGACCGGGGTCCCGGTGTCACAGATACGCAGTATTTT
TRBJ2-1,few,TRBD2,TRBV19,CASSRLAGDEQFF,TGTGCCAGTAGTAGACTAGCGGGTGATGAGCAGTTCTTC
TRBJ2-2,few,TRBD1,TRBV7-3,CASSLGQGVAGELFF,TGTGCCAGCAGTCTCGGACAGGGGGTAGCCGGGGAGCTGTTTTTT
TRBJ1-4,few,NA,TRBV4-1,CASSQAGNRGNEKLFF,TGCGCCAGCAGCCAAGCAGGGAACAGAGGGAATGAAAAACTGTTTTTT
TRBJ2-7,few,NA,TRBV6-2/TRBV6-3,CASNGLTQSRSYEQYF,TGTGCCAGCAACGGTCTCACCCAGTCGCGGTCCTACGAGCAGTACTTC
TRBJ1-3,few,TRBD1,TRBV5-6,CASRSLGTGDIRSGNTIYF,TGTGCCAGCAGATCTCTCGGGACAGGCGACATTCGTTCTGGAAACACCATATATTTT
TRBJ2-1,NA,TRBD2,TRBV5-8,CASSVGLAGGDEQFF,TGTGCCAGCAGCGTGGGACTAGCGGGGGGTGATGAGCAGTTCTTC
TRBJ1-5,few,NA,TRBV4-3,CASSQADGSQPQHF,TGCGCCAGCAGCCAAGCGGACGGGAGTCAGCCCCAGCATTTT
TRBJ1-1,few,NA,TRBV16,CASSQSPVSGLVEAFF,TGTGCCAGCAGCCAATCACCCGTTTCAGGGTTGGTTGAAGCTTTCTTT
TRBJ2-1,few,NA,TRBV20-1,CSARDQEISYNEQFF,TGCAGTGCTAGAGATCAGGAGATCTCCTACAATGAGCAGTTCTTC
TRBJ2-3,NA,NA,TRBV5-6,CASSLSAGPVTDTQYF,TGTGCCAGCAGCTTGTCGGCGGGGCCAGTCACAGATACGCAGTATTTT
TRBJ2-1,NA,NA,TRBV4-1,CASSQTPGVRDEQFF,TGCGCCAGCAGCCAAACCCCTGGTGTGAGGGATGAGCAGTTCTTC
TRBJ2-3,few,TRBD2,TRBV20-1,CSARLVAGGLDTQYF,TGCAGTGCTAGACTTGTAGCGGGGGGATTAGATACGCAGTATTTT